The text below deals with one T cell receptor beta chain. In the original analysis: For nucleated cells, counts were estimated from reference gene primer amplification. Assay: immunoSEQ multiplex PCR; the TCRdb copy retains only in-frame clones and omits some. Clone size and V and J calls were adopted from that table, with D and trimming inferred from the DNA. The sample shows about 120,000 clones, approximately 80% of them seen only once. The CDR3 contains 13 residues. Per germline, CDR1 ENHRY and CDR2 SYGVKD. V lost 7 bases, J lost 3 bases, and 5 bases stayed unmatched. The data originate from a study of blood T cell repertoires in COVID-19. Study as a whole: There were acute and convalescent COVID-19 samples, and they came from the United States, Italy and Spain. PBMCs, B-cell-depleted T cells, or T cells provided the cDNA or gDNA that made up the material.

This sequence was found in a man between 65 and 80 years old with acute or convalescent COVID-19. Sequences were obtained from peripheral blood. The chain uses TRBV10-3 and TRBJ1-2, with TRBD1 identical over 7 bases. CDR3 protein: CAITGQEDYGYTF. The CDR3 nucleotides read TGTGCCATCACCGGACAGGAGGACTATGGCTACACCTTC.